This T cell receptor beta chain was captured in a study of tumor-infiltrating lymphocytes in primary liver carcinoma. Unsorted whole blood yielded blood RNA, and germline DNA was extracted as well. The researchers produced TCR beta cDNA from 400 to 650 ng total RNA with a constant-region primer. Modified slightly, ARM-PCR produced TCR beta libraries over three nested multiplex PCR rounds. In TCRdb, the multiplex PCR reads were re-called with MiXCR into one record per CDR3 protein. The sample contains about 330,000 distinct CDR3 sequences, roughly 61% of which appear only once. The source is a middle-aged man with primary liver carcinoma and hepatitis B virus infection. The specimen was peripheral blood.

The CDR3 DNA follows: TGTGCCAGCAGCTATTCCGAACAGGGGGCCTTGGACGAGCAGTACTTC. Translated, it gives CASSYSEQGALDEQYF. This chain links TRBV7-9 with TRBJ2-7; TRBD1 aligns across 9 bases. Germline values: CDR1 SEHNR, CDR2 FQNEAQ (reference sequence). The CDR3 spans 16 residues. Losses at the gene ends were 4 bases for V and 5 bases for J; bases not matched to a gene: 12.